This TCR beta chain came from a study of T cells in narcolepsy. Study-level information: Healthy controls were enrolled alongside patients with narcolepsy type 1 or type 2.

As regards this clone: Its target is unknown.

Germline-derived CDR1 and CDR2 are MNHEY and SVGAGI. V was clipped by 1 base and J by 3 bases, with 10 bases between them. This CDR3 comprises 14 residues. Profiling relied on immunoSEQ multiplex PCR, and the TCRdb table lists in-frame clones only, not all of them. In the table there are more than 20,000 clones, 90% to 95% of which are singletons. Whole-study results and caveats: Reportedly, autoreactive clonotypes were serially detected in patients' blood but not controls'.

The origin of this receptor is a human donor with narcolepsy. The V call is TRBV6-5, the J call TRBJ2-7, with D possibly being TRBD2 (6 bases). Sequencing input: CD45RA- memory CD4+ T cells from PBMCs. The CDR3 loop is CASSYFSGSYEQYF. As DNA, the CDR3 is TGTGCCAGCAGTTACTTCTCCGGGAGCTACGAGCAGTACTTC.